A single sample gave rise to the 32 T cell receptor beta chains below, sequenced in a study of vaccination and CD4 T cells after COVID-19. These TCRs' antigens remain unknown. Treatment described: approximately 11-day PBMC culture with coronavirus spike peptide pools or control peptides (ViraFEST assay). It was before the COVID-19 pandemic (2011-2018) that the unexposed donor's CD4+ T cells were collected. Oncomine TCR Beta short-read sequencing was applied to DNA from cultured CD4+ T cells. Genomic DNA was taken out of cultured CD4+ T cells by extraction. MiXCR, run by TCRdb on the PCR reads, gives a single entry per CDR3 protein. The sample consists of some 9,500 distinct CDR3 sequences, around 30% of them appearing once. Source material: CD4+ T cells from blood, cultured in vitro. Every receptor here comes from a human donor in good health.

The V call is TRBV6-4, the J call TRBJ2-2, with D perhaps matching TRBD1 or TRBD2 (5 bases each). The CDR3 runs 13 residues. Germline V gives CDR1 MRHNA, CDR2 SNTAGT. V was cut by 3 bases and J by 3 bases, with 5 bases left in between. The CDR3 nucleotides read TGTGCCAGCAGTGAGGGGGACACCGGGGAGCTGTTTTTT. Translated, it gives CASSEGDTGELFF.

J is TRBJ2-5 and V is TRBV20-1, with unresolved D. Germline V gene data show CDR1 as DFQATT and CDR2 as SNEGSKA (reference sequence). This CDR3 is built from 12 residues. V lost 8 bases and J 1 base, leaving 11 bases between the germline ends. The CDR3 region has the DNA TGCAGTCGTGACATACTCCAAGAGACCCAGTACTTC. It encodes CSRDILQETQYF.

This chain uses TRBV11-1 with TRBJ2-5; 9 bases are shared with TRBD2. CDR1 is SGHAT and CDR2 is FQDESV in the germline V gene (reference sequence). The CDR3 runs 16 residues. Trimming removed 5 bases from V and 2 bases from J; junction bases left unmatched: 9. The CDR3 reads CASSLGLTSGQETQYF. CDR3 in DNA: TGTGCCAGCAGCCTCGGCCTAACTAGCGGGCAAGAGACCCAGTACTTC. Combining the CDR3 with reference TRBV11-1 and TRBJ2-5 gives the whole variable domain EAEVAQSPRYKITEKSQAVAFWCDPISGHATLYWYRQILGQGPELLVQFQDESVVDDSQLPKDRFSAERLKGVDSTLKIQPAELGDSAMYLCASSLGLTSGQETQYFGPGTRLLVL.

The rearrangement uses TRBV10-3 and TRBJ2-7; TRBD2 matches at 7 bases. Germline CDR1 is ENHRY and CDR2 is SYGVKD. The ends lost 2 bases at V and 3 bases at J; junction bases unmatched: 13. This CDR3 comprises 17 residues. CDR3 sequence reads: CAISEPSGRGRDYEQYF. The CDR3 coding sequence is TGTGCCATCAGTGAGCCCTCGGGTCGCGGGAGAGACTACGAGCAGTACTTC.

By sample fraction, this clonotype is medium-sized. This rearrangement joins TRBV19 to TRBJ2-6; TRBD1 might be the D (6 bases). The germline gives CDR1 LNHDA, CDR2 SQIVND (reference sequence). This CDR3 spans 16 amino acids. The germline V and J ends were trimmed by 3 bases and 0 bases, with 9 bases remaining between them. The CDR3 loop is CASSMGQASGANVLTF. The CDR3 DNA follows: TGTGCCAGTAGTATGGGACAAGCCTCTGGGGCCAACGTCCTGACTTTC.

The chain recombines TRBV5-4 with TRBJ1-6; the D is unclear. CDR1 and CDR2 from the germline V gene are SGHNT and YYREEE (reference sequence). V was trimmed by 0 bases and J by 9 bases, leaving 4 bases between them. The CDR3 is made up of 12 amino acids. Here the CDR3 DNA reads TGTGCCAGCAGCTTGGTTGGTTCACCCCTCCACTTT. Amino acids: CASSLVGSPLHF.

The chain recombines TRBV7-2 with TRBJ2-4; D is ambiguous. The V end lost 5 bases, the J end lost 8 bases, and 13 bases lay between the germline ends. Looked up from germline, CDR1 is SGHTA and CDR2 is FQGNSA. The CDR3 has 13 residues. The CDR3 sequence is CASSSHGLDIQYF. The CDR3 nucleotides read TGTGCCAGCAGCAGTCACGGGTTAGACATTCAGTACTTC.

This clonotype rates as medium-sized. The rearrangement uses TRBV24-1 and TRBJ2-5; TRBD1 aligns across 7 bases. This CDR3 has 16 residues. Germline CDR1 KGHDR, CDR2 SFDVKD. J was trimmed by 0 bases and V by 2 bases; bases with no gene match: 5. CDR3 coding DNA: TGTGCCACCAGTGATTCGGGGACAGCGTACCAAGAGACCCAGTACTTC. This codes for CATSDSGTAYQETQYF.

This clonotype is classed as medium-sized. The chain carries TRBV6-1 and TRBJ1-6; D possibly corresponds to TRBD1 (5 bases). V was shortened by 4 bases and J by 5 bases, with 18 bases between the two germline ends. This CDR3 has 17 amino acids. Per germline, CDR1 MNHNS and CDR2 SASEGT. CDR3 DNA: TGTGCCAGCAGTGCCACACCCGGGACCCTCAATAATTCACCCCTCCACTTT. Translation gives CASSATPGTLNNSPLHF.

This chain uses TRBV15 with TRBJ2-7, with 10 bases matching TRBD1. Unmatched junction bases numbered 9, after V lost 4 bases and J lost 3 bases. This CDR3 has 16 amino acids. From germline, CDR1 is LNHNV and CDR2 YYDKDF (reference sequence). This chain's CDR3 is CATSTNPGQGSYEQYF. For the CDR3, the DNA is TGTGCCACCAGCACTAACCCGGGACAGGGGAGCTACGAGCAGTACTTC.

The chain recombines TRBV12-3 or TRBV12-4 with TRBJ1-5, with a possible D match to TRBD1 (6 bases). The V end lost 4 bases, the J end lost 2 bases, and 9 bases lay between the germline ends. The CDR3 extends over 14 amino acids. CDR3 nucleotide sequence: TGTGCCAGCAGTTACCGACAGGGCAATCAGCCCCAGCATTTT. Translated: CASSYRQGNQPQHF.

This clonotype was counted a few times. The gene calls are TRBV5-1 and TRBJ2-3; 10 nucleotides match TRBD2. Germline CDR1 is SGHRS and CDR2 is YFSETQ. This CDR3 comprises 15 residues. The V and J ends lost 2 bases and 5 bases, in that order; junction bases with no gene match: 5. CDR3 nucleotides: TGCGCCAGCAGCTTCCTAGCGGGAGTAGGAGATACGCAGTATTTT. As protein: CASSFLAGVGDTQYF.

This clonotype came up once. CDR3 DNA sequence: TGTGCCAGCAGCTTAAATCGGGAGGGCCGGATCAATGAGCAGTTCTTC. The encoded protein is CASSLNREGRINEQFF. The chain carries TRBV7-3 and TRBJ2-1, with 8 bases matching TRBD2. Germline CDR1 reads SGHTA; CDR2 reads FQGTGA. The trim removed 1 base at V and 6 bases at J, leaving 8 bases unmatched. CDR3 length: 16 amino acids.

J is TRBJ2-1 and V is TRBV7-2; the D gene could be TRBD1 or TRBD2 (6 bases each). The V end lost 5 bases, the J end lost 8 bases, and 13 bases lay between the germline ends. Germline V gene data show CDR1 as SGHTA and CDR2 as FQGNSA. CDR3 length equals 13 residues. CDR3 sequence: CASSPWGAYEQFF. The CDR3 DNA follows: TGTGCCAGCAGCCCCTGGGGGGCCTATGAGCAGTTCTTC.

The genes are TRBV6-2 or TRBV6-3 and TRBJ2-7, with D unclear. The V end was cut by 9 bases, the J end by 2 bases, with 11 bases between. This CDR3 has 12 amino acids. Germline assignment: CDR1 MNHEY and CDR2 SVGEGT. CDR3 sequence (DNA): TGTGCCAGTCGTCCAGAAACCTACGAGCAGTACTTC. This translates into CASRPETYEQYF.

The CDR3 nucleotides read TGTGCCAGCAGCAGCCCCGACAGGGGGCTTCACTATGGCTACACCTTC. Amino acids: CASSSPDRGLHYGYTF. The chain recombines TRBV7-9 with TRBJ1-2; 10 nucleotides line up with TRBD1. The ends lost 5 bases at V and 3 bases at J; junction bases unmatched: 9. The CDR3 is 16 residues long. Per the germline V gene, CDR1 is SEHNR and CDR2 is FQNEAQ (reference sequence).

The chain combines TRBV24-1 with TRBJ2-5, with 9 bases identical to TRBD2. Per germline, CDR1 KGHDR and CDR2 SFDVKD. The CDR3 extends over 16 amino acids. After removal of 2 bases from V and 5 bases from J, the junction contained 8 bases not matched to a gene. CDR3 residues: CATSDSGGRAVETQYF. The CDR3 DNA follows: TGTGCCACCAGTGATTCGGGCGGGAGGGCCGTTGAGACCCAGTACTTC.

The chain recombines TRBV25-1 with TRBJ2-2; D is undetermined. The CDR3 is made up of 14 amino acids. The germline CDR1 and CDR2 sequences are MGHDK and SYGVNS. The V end was cut by 6 bases, the J end by 0 bases, with 8 bases between. DNA for the CDR3: TGTGCCAGCAGCGAAAATGCGAACACCGGGGAGCTGTTTTTT. This encodes CASSENANTGELFF. Full variable domain (rest looked up from reference TRBV25-1 and TRBJ2-2): EADIYQTPRYLVIGTGKKITLECSQTMGHDKMYWYQQDPGMELHLIHYSYGVNSTEKGDLSSESTVSRIRTEHFPLTLESARPSHTSQYLCASSENANTGELFFGEGSRLTVL.

The sample holds a few counts of this clonotype. The J gene is TRBJ1-1, the V gene TRBV7-9, with a possible D match to TRBD1 (6 bases). There are 14 residues in the CDR3. Germline V gene lookup returns CDR1 SEHNR and CDR2 FQNEAQ (reference sequence). The ends were cut back, 0 bases at V and 5 bases at J, with 10 bases in the middle. The CDR3 DNA sequence: TGTGCCAGCAGCTTAGCCACCAGGGGAACTGAAGCTTTCTTT. This codes for CASSLATRGTEAFF.

The chain links TRBV7-6 to TRBJ1-1; D is unresolved. The CDR3 loop spans 15 amino acids. Germline V gene lookup returns CDR1 SGHVS and CDR2 FNYEAQ. The ends were cut back, 0 bases at V and 0 bases at J, with 8 bases in the middle. The CDR3 protein is CASSLACGLNTEAFF. The DNA of the CDR3 is TGTGCCAGCAGCTTAGCGTGCGGACTGAACACTGAAGCTTTCTTT.

There are a few counts of this clonotype. The chain employs TRBV7-2 and TRBJ2-3; 10 bases are shared with TRBD1. The ends lost 4 bases at V and 4 bases at J; junction bases unmatched: 14. The CDR3 covers 18 residues. Germline-derived CDR1 and CDR2 are SGHTA and FQGNSA. CDR3 amino acids: CASSSRGPAGQGADTQYF. The CDR3 DNA follows: TGTGCCAGCAGCTCCCGAGGCCCCGCCGGACAGGGGGCAGATACGCAGTATTTT.

The V gene is TRBV20-1, the J gene TRBJ2-3, with 7 bases that match TRBD2. V lost 6 bases to trimming and J lost 0 bases; unmatched junction nucleotides: 9. The CDR3 length is 15 residues. Germline-derived CDR1 and CDR2 are DFQATT and SNEGSKA (reference sequence). This chain's CDR3 is CSARGASGSTDTQYF. CDR3 sequence (DNA): TGCAGTGCCCGAGGGGCTAGCGGAAGCACAGATACGCAGTATTTT.

About this clonotype: One junction end does not reproduce the germline sequence, and a read error may be involved. The chain is built from TRBV7-7 and TRBJ2-5, with D perhaps given as TRBD1 or TRBD2 (6 bases each). Per the germline V gene, CDR1 is SSHAT and CDR2 is FNYEAQ (reference sequence). The CDR3 runs 13 residues. The CDR3 sequence is CASSLGGLETQYF. CDR3 DNA sequence: TGTGCTAGCAGCTTAGGGGGACTAGAGACCCAGTACTTC.

In this sample, this clonotype is medium-sized. This chain uses TRBV7-2 with TRBJ2-2, with no clear D. The germline CDR1 and CDR2 sequences are SGHTA and FQGNSA. This CDR3 is built from 15 residues. Trimming cost V 0 bases and J 7 bases, with 12 bases left between them. CDR3 nucleotides: TGTGCCAGCAGCTTAGCCTTTTCTGCCGTCGGGGAGCTGTTTTTT. Translation: CASSLAFSAVGELFF.

This clonotype has a handful of counts. V is TRBV6-2 or TRBV6-3 and J is TRBJ2-7, with 9 bases aligning to TRBD1. In germline, CDR1 is MNHEY, CDR2 SVGEGT. The junction had 10 bases not matched to a gene; V was cut back by 7 bases and J by 0 bases. This CDR3 contains 16 residues. This CDR3 is CASTRTTGGFSYEQYF. The CDR3 DNA follows: TGTGCCAGCACCCGTACCACAGGGGGCTTCTCCTACGAGCAGTACTTC.

This clonotype has a handful of counts. V is TRBV7-2 and J is TRBJ2-1; TRBD2 is a possible D gene (7 bases). The germline gives CDR1 SGHTA, CDR2 FQGNSA. The V and J ends lost 5 bases and 4 bases respectively, with 15 bases between them. CDR3 length equals 15 residues. CDR3: CASSPQGRGYNEQFF. DNA of the CDR3: TGTGCCAGCAGCCCCCAGGGGCGGGGGTACAATGAGCAGTTCTTC.

Only a few counts were recorded for this clonotype. This rearrangement joins TRBV11-2 to TRBJ2-5; D uncertain. Germline CDR1 SGHAT, CDR2 FQNNGV. The CDR3 extends over 13 amino acids. Trimming removed 0 bases from V and 2 bases from J, with 4 bases in between. The CDR3 protein is CASSLDLQETQYF. The CDR3 nucleotides are TGTGCCAGCAGCTTAGATCTACAAGAGACCCAGTACTTC.

The genes are TRBV6-1 and TRBJ2-7; no definite D call. This CDR3 comprises 14 residues. V dropped 2 bases and J dropped 0 bases, with 8 bases sitting between them. Germline V lookup: CDR1 MNHNS, CDR2 SASEGT. The chain's CDR3 is CASSELWASYEQYF. The CDR3 region has the DNA TGTGCCAGCAGTGAATTGTGGGCCTCCTACGAGCAGTACTTC.

About this clonotype itself: The junction differs from germline at one of its ends, possibly a read error. V and J are TRBV6-1 and TRBJ2-4; 10 bases line up with TRBD2. The CDR3 sequence is 16 residues long. Germline V lookup: CDR1 MNHNS, CDR2 SASEGT. CDR3 nucleotide sequence: TGTGCCATCAGTGAAAAGGGCTCGGCTAGCGGGAGTATTCAGTACTTC. Amino acid sequence: CAISEKGSASGSIQYF.

The chain employs TRBV14 and TRBJ2-7; D not resolved. Germline CDR1 SGHDN, CDR2 FVKESK. Between the trimmed V and J ends, which lost 3 bases and 8 bases, there was a span of 8 bases. The CDR3 totals 11 residues. The CDR3 DNA reads as TGTGCCAGCAGCCATACGGAGAAGCAGTACTTC. Its translation: CASSHTEKQYF.

The rearrangement uses TRBV28 and TRBJ2-3; D perhaps matches TRBD2 (6 bases). V gave up 6 bases and J gave up 3 bases, with 13 bases separating them. Germline V gene lookup returns CDR1 MDHEN and CDR2 SYDVKM. This CDR3 spans 14 amino acids. The CDR3, as DNA: TGTGCCAGCAGCCCCCGAGGAGGGACAGATACGCAGTATTTT. Translation: CASSPRGGTDTQYF.

This rearrangement joins TRBV7-2 to TRBJ2-3, with unresolved D. Deletions cut 3 bases from V and 6 bases from J, with 7 bases between. This CDR3 contains 12 residues. Per the germline V gene, CDR1 is SGHTA and CDR2 is FQGNSA. Here the CDR3 reads CASSFGADTQYF. CDR3 DNA sequence: TGTGCCAGCAGCTTCGGAGCGGATACGCAGTATTTT.